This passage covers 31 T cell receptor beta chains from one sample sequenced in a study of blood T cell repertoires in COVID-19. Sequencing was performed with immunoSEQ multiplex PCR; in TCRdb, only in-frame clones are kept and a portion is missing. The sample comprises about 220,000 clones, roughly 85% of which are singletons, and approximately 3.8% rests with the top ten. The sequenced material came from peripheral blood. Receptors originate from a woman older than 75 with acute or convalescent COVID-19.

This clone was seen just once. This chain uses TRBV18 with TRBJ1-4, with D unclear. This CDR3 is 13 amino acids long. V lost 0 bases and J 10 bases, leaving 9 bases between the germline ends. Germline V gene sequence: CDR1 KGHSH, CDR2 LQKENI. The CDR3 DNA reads TGTGCCAGCTCACCACCGGAGCGTGGAAAACTGTTTTTT. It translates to CASSPPERGKLFF.

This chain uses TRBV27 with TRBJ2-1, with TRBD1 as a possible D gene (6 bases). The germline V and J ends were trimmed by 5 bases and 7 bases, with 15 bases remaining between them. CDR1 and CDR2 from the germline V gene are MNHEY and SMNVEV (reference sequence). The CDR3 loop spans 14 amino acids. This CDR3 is CASSPQGQTNEQFF. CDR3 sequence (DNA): TGTGCCAGCAGTCCGCAAGGACAGACGAATGAGCAGTTCTTC.

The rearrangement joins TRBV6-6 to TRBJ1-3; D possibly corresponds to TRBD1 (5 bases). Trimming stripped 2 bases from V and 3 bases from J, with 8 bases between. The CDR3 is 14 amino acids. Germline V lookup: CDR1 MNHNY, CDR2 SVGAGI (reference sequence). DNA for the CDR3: TGTGCCAGCAGTTACCCGGGGGTTGGAAACACCATATATTTT. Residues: CASSYPGVGNTIYF.

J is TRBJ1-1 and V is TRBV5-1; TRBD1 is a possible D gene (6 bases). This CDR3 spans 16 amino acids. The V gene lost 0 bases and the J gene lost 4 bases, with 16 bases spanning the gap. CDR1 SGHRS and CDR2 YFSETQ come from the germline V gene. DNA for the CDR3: TGCGCCAGCAGCTTGGTGTCAGGGGATTTCGGCACTGAAGCTTTCTTT. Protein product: CASSLVSGDFGTEAFF.

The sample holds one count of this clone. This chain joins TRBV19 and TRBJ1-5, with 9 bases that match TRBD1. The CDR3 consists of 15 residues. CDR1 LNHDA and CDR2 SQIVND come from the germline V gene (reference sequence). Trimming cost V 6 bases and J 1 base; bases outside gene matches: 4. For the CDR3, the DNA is TGTGCCAGTAGGGGACAGGGAGGGAGCAATCAGCCCCAGCATTTT. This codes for CASRGQGGSNQPQHF.

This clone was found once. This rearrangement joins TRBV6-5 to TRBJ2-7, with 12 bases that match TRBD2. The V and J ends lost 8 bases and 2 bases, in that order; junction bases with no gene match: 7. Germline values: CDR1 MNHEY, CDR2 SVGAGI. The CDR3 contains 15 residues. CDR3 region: CASGPRTSGAYEQYF. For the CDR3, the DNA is TGTGCCAGCGGGCCTAGGACTAGCGGGGCCTACGAGCAGTACTTC.

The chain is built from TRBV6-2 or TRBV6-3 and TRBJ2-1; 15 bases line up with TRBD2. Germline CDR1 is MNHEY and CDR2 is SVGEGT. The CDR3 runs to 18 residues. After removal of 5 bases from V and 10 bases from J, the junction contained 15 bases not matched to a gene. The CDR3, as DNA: TGTGCCAGCAGTCCCCTGCCCCGGACTAGCGGGGGGGCCCGGGAGCAGTTCTTC. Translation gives CASSPLPRTSGGAREQFF.

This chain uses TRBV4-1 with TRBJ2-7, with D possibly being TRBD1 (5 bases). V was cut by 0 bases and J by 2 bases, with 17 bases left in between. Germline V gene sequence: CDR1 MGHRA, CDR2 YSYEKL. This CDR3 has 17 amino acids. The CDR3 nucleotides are TGCGCCAGCAGCCAAGATCCAGGGCCACGCAGGACCTACGAGCAGTACTTC. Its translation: CASSQDPGPRRTYEQYF.

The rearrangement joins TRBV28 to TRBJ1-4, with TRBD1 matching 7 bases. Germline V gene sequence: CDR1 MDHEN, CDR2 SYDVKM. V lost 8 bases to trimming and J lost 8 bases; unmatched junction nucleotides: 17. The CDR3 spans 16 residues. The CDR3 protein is CASHPAGRGLQEKLFF. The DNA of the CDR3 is TGTGCCAGCCATCCCGCGGGCAGGGGGTTACAGGAAAAACTGTTTTTT.

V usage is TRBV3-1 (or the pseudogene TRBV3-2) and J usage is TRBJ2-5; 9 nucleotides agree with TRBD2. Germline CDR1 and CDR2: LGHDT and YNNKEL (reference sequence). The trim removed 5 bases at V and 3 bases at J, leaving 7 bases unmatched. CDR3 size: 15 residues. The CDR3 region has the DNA TGTGCCAGCAGCTCTCGCGGGGGGGCCGAAGAGACCCAGTACTTC. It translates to CASSSRGGAEETQYF.

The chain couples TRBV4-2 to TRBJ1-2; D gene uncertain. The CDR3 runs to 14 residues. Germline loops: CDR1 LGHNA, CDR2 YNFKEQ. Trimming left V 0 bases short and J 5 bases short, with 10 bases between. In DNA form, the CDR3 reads TGTGCCAGCAGCCAAGATCTGGGCCAATATGGCTACACCTTC. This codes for CASSQDLGQYGYTF.

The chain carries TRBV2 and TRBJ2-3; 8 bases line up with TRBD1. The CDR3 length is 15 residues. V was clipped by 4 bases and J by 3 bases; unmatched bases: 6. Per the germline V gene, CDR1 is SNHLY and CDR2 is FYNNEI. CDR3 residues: CASSARQGSTDTQYF. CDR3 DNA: TGTGCCAGCAGTGCCAGACAGGGGTCAACAGATACGCAGTATTTT.

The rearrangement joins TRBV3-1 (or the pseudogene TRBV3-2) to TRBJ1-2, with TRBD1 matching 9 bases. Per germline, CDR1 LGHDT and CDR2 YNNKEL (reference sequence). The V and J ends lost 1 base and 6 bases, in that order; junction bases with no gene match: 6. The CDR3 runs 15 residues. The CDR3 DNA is TGTGCCAGCAGCCAAGTTCCGGGACAGGGCCATGGCTACACCTTC. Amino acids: CASSQVPGQGHGYTF.

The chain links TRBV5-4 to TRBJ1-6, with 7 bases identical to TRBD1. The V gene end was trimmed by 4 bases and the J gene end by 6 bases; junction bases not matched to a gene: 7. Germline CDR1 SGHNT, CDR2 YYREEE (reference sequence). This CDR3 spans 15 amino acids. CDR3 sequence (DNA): TGTGCCAGCAGCAAGGGGGCCGGGGGTAATTCACCCCTCCACTTT. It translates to CASSKGAGGNSPLHF.

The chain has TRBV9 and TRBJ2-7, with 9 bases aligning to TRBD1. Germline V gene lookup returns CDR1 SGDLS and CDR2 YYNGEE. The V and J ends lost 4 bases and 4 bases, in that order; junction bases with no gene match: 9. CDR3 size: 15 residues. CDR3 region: CASSYSGTGHYEQYF. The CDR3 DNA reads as TGTGCCAGCAGCTACTCCGGGACAGGGCATTACGAGCAGTACTTC.

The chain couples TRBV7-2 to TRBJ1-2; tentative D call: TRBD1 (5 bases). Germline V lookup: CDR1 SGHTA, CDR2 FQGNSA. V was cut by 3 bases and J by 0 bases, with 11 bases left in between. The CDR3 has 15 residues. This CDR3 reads CASSFGRQSNYGYTF. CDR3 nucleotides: TGTGCCAGCAGCTTCGGCAGACAGTCTAACTATGGCTACACCTTC. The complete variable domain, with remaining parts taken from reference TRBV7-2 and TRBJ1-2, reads GAGVSQSPSNKVTEKGKDVELRCDPISGHTALYWYRQSLGQGLEFLIYFQGNSAPDKSGLPSDRFSAERTGGSVSTLTIQRTQQEDSAVYLCASSFGRQSNYGYTFGSGTRLTVV.

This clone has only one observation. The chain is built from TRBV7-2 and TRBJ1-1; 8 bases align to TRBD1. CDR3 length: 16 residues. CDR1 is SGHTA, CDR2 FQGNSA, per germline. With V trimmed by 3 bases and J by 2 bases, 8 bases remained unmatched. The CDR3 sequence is CASSFGAGQGNTEAFF. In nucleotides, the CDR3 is TGTGCCAGCAGCTTCGGCGCAGGACAGGGAAACACTGAAGCTTTCTTT.

In DNA, the CDR3 is TGTGCCAGCAGACGGACCGGGTCCGGGGGATCTGGCTACACCTTC. This translates into CASRRTGSGGSGYTF. The V call is TRBV27, the J call TRBJ1-2, with TRBD1 as a possible D gene (5 bases). CDR1 MNHEY and CDR2 SMNVEV come from the germline V gene (reference sequence). The length of the CDR3 is 15 residues. V lost 6 bases and J 7 bases, leaving 21 bases between the germline ends.

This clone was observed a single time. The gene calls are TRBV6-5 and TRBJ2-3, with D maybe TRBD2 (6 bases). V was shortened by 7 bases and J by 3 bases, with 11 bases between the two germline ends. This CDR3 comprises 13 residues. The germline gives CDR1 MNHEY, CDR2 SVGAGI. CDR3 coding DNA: TGTGCCAGCATGCGGGGTTCAACAGATACGCAGTATTTT. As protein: CASMRGSTDTQYF.

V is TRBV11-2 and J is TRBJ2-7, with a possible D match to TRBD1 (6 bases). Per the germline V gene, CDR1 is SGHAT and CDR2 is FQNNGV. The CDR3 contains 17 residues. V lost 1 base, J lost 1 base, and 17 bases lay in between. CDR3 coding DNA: TGTGCCAGCAGCTTAGGCCCGGCAGGGGAACGTTCCTACGAGCAGTACTTC. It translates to CASSLGPAGERSYEQYF.

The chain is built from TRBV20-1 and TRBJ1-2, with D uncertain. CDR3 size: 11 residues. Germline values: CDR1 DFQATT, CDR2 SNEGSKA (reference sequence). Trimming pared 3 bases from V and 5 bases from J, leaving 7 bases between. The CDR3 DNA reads TGCAGTGCTAGGTTCTCTTATGGCTACACCTTC. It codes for CSARFSYGYTF.

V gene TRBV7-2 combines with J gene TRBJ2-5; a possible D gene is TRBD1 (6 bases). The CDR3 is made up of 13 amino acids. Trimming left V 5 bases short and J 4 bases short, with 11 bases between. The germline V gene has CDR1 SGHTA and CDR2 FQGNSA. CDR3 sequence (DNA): TGTGCCAGCAGCCTTACAGGGCCAGAGACCCAGTACTTC. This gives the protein CASSLTGPETQYF.

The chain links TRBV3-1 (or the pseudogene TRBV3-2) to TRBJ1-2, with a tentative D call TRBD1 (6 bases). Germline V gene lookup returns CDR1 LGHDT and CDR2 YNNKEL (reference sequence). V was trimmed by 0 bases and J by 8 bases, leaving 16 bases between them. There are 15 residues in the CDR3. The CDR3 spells CASSQDSGRGGGYTF. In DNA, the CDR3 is TGTGCCAGCAGCCAAGATTCCGGCAGGGGAGGGGGCTACACCTTC.

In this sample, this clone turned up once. CDR3 nucleotide sequence: TGTGCCAGCCGGGGTGCAGACTGGAACACTGAAGCTTTCTTT. It specifies CASRGADWNTEAFF. This rearrangement joins TRBV19 to TRBJ1-1, with D hard to call. The CDR3 consists of 14 residues. V lost 9 bases, J lost 1 base, and 15 bases lay in between. CDR1 is LNHDA and CDR2 is SQIVND in the germline V gene (reference sequence).

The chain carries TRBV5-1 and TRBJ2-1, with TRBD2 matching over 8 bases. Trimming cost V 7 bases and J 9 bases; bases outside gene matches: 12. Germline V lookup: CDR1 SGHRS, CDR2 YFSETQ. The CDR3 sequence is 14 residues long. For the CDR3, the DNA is TGCGCCAGCGGATCGGCGGGGGGAAGCGGTGAGCAGTTCTTC. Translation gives CASGSAGGSGEQFF.

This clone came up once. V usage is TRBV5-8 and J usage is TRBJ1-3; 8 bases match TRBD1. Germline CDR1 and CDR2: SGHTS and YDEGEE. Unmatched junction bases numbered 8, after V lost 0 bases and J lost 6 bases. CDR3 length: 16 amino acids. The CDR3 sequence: CASSLEGLTGANTIYF. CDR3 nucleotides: TGTGCCAGCAGCTTGGAGGGTCTGACAGGGGCAAACACCATATATTTT.

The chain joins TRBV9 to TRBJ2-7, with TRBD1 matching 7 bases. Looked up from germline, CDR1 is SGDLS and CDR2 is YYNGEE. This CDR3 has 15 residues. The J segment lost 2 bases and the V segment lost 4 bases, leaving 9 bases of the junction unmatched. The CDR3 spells CASSLGTAAAYEQYF. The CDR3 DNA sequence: TGTGCCAGCAGCCTCGGGACAGCAGCAGCCTACGAGCAGTACTTC.

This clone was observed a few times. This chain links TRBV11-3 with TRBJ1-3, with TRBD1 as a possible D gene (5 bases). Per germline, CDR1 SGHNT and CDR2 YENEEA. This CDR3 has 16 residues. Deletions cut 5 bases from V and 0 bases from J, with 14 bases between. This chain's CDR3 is CASSRSVGGSGNTIYF. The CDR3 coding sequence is TGTGCCAGCAGCCGCAGTGTCGGGGGCTCTGGAAACACCATATATTTT.

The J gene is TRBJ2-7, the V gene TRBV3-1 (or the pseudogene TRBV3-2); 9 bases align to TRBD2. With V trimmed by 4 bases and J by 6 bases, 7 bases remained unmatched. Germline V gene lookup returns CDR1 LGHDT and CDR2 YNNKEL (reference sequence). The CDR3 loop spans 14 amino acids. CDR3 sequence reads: CASSPAGGLREQYF. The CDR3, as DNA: TGTGCCAGCAGCCCAGCGGGGGGCCTCCGCGAGCAGTACTTC.

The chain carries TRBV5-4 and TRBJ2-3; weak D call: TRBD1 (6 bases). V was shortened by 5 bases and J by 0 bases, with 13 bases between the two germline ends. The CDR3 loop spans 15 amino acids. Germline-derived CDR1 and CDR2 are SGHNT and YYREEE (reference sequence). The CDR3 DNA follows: TGTGCCAGCAGTCCCGACAGGACTAGCACAGATACGCAGTATTTT. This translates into CASSPDRTSTDTQYF.

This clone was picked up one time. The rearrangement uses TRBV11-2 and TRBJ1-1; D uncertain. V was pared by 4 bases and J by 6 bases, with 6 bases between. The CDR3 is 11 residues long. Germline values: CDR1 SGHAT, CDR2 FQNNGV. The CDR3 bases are TGTGCCAGCAGCTGGAGGTCTGAAGCTTTCTTT. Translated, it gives CASSWRSEAFF.